Listed below are T cell receptor beta chains from one sample, sequenced in a study of T cells in Graves' hyperthyroidism and ophthalmopathy. Each CDR3 protein gets one entry after TCRdb re-called the multiplex PCR reads with MiXCR. The repertoire holds about 300,000 distinct CDR3 sequences, with less than 20% as singletons. The sample comprised blood. The receptor set was obtained from a man between 45 and 60 years old with Graves' ophthalmopathy. Both conserved end residues are part of each CDR3. Each record gives: CDR3 protein, CDR3 DNA, clone size, V gene, J gene, D gene. The D gene is left open where the match is weak. The size field is filled for only some rows; it gives once, few, many or a size class.

CASSPDRGLGYTF,TGTGCCAGCAGCCCAGACAGGGGGCTAGGCTACACCTTC,many,TRBV6-1,TRBJ1-2,TRBD1
CASSGLAGPGELFF,TGTGCCAGCAGTGGGCTAGCGGGGCCCGGGGAGCTGTTTTTT,-,TRBV6-4,TRBJ2-2,TRBD2
CASSIEQGASYEQYF,TGTGCCAGTAGTATAGAACAGGGGGCGTCCTACGAGCAGTACTTC,few,TRBV19,TRBJ2-7,TRBD1
CASSIRVAASTDTQYF,TGTGCCAGTAGTATAAGGGTAGCGGCCAGCACAGATACGCAGTATTTT,-,TRBV19,TRBJ2-3,-
CASSPPGRGGVSGYTF,TGTGCCAGCAGTCCCCCGGGACGGGGCGGTGTTAGTGGCTACACCTTC,many,TRBV28,TRBJ1-2,-
CASSHGPGLAKNNEQFF,TGTGCCAGCAGCCACGGCCCGGGACTAGCGAAGAACAATGAGCAGTTCTTC,few,TRBV9,TRBJ2-1,TRBD2
CASSPRSQGEKLFF,TGTGCCAGCTCACCACGGTCCCAAGGGGAAAAACTGTTTTTT,few,TRBV18,TRBJ1-4,-
CATSRGSSSNQPQHF,TGTGCCACCAGCAGAGGATCTTCTAGCAATCAGCCCCAGCATTTT,many,TRBV15,TRBJ1-5,-
CASSGGAFSYEQYF,TGTGCCAGCAGCGGCGGGGCCTTTTCCTACGAGCAGTACTTC,many,TRBV9,TRBJ2-7,-
CASSYTLLQDTQYF,TGTGCCAGCAGTTATACGCTCTTACAAGATACGCAGTATTTT,many,TRBV28,TRBJ2-3,-
CASKQGLGEETQYF,TGCGCCAGTAAGCAAGGGTTAGGGGAAGAGACCCAGTACTTC,once,TRBV5-1,TRBJ2-5,-
CAISVFDRETDTQYF,TGTGCCATCAGTGTTTTTGACAGGGAAACAGATACGCAGTATTTT,-,TRBV10-3,TRBJ2-3,TRBD1
CATQPGTGELFF,TGTGCCACGCAACCGGGGACCGGGGAGCTGTTTTTT,-,TRBV6-1,TRBJ2-2,-
CAVRDRANYGYTF,TGTGCCGTCCGGGACAGGGCGAACTATGGCTACACCTTC,-,TRBV28,TRBJ1-2,TRBD1
CASSPTVGALLAEVSYEQYF,TGTGCCAGCAGCCCTACCGTGGGGGCGCTACTAGCGGAAGTCTCCTACGAGCAGTACTTC,many,TRBV3-1,TRBJ2-7,TRBD2
CAWRRPDRGNEQFF,TGTGCCTGGAGACGACCGGACCGGGGGAATGAGCAGTTCTTC,few,TRBV30,TRBJ2-1,-
CASSQDGQGHF,TGTGCCAGCAGCCAAGATGGTCAGGGACATTTT,few,TRBV3-1,TRBJ1-3,-
CASSQHPGQSSGANVLTF,TGTGCCAGCAGCCAACATCCGGGACAGAGCTCTGGGGCCAACGTCCTGACTTTC,many,TRBV3-1,TRBJ2-6,TRBD1
CATSRDGRGRARTDTQYF,TGTGCCACCAGCAGAGATGGGCGCGGGAGGGCCAGGACAGATACGCAGTATTTT,many,TRBV15,TRBJ2-3,TRBD2
CATSDRYRATNEKLFF,TGTGCCACCAGTGATCGATACAGGGCAACTAATGAAAAACTGTTTTTT,-,TRBV24-1,TRBJ1-4,-
CASSLEWDRGNTEAFF,TGTGCCAGCAGCTTGGAGTGGGACAGGGGGAACACTGAAGCTTTCTTT,few,TRBV5-6,TRBJ1-1,TRBD1
CASSHGTGNNSPLHF,TGCGCCAGCAGCCATGGGACAGGAAATAATTCACCCCTCCACTTT,-,TRBV5-1,TRBJ1-6,TRBD1
CASSHGSTSGSVLLDRLRYEQYF,TGCGCCAGCAGCCACGGATCGACTAGCGGGAGTGTGTTATTGGATCGATTAAGATACGAGCAGTACTTC,many,TRBV5-1,TRBJ2-7,TRBD2
CSASKEPGLSAYEQYF,TGCAGTGCTAGCAAGGAACCGGGACTTTCGGCCTACGAGCAGTACTTC,many,TRBV20-1,TRBJ2-7,-
CASSMDRDTEAFF,TGTGCCAGTAGTATGGACAGGGACACTGAAGCTTTCTTT,few,TRBV19,TRBJ1-1,TRBD1
CASSQESRANFNSPLHF,TGCGCCAGCAGCCAAGAGAGTAGGGCCAATTTTAATTCACCCCTCCACTTT,-,TRBV4-1,TRBJ1-6,-
CSVEDGSSPYNEQFF,TGCAGCGTTGAAGATGGGAGCAGCCCCTACAATGAGCAGTTCTTC,few,TRBV29-1,TRBJ2-1,-
CASSYRSGLAGATSTGELFF,TGTGCCAGCAGTTATAGATCGGGACTAGCGGGAGCTACGAGCACCGGGGAGCTGTTTTTT,many,TRBV12-3/TRBV12-4,TRBJ2-2,TRBD2
CASSHPRVRGRTQYF,TGTGCCAGCAGTCATCCTCGGGTGCGAGGGCGGACCCAGTACTTC,many,TRBV7-6,TRBJ2-5,-
CASSLAPNRNRTDTQYF,TGTGCCAGCAGCTTGGCACCCAACAGGAACCGCACAGATACGCAGTATTTT,many,TRBV7-8,TRBJ2-3,-
CASSVGDSNYEQYF,TGTGCCAGCAGCGTAGGAGACAGCAACTACGAGCAGTACTTC,many,TRBV9,TRBJ2-7,-
CSANNAQRELNEQYF,TGCAGTGCCAACAACGCCCAGCGGGAGCTCAACGAGCAGTACTTC,many,TRBV20-1,TRBJ2-7,TRBD2
CASSPQGFRDEQFF,TGCGCCAGCAGCCCACAGGGGTTCAGGGATGAGCAGTTCTTC,many,TRBV5-1,TRBJ2-1,TRBD1
CASSLLGGGTEAFF,TGTGCCAGCAGTTTATTGGGCGGGGGCACTGAAGCTTTCTTT,many,TRBV27,TRBJ1-1,-
CASEGQGTSPLHF,TGTGCCAGCGAGGGACAGGGGACTTCACCCCTCCACTTT,-,TRBV5-8,TRBJ1-6,TRBD1
CASSSVGSYEQYF,TGCGCCAGCTCTAGCGTGGGGTCCTACGAGCAGTACTTC,few,TRBV4-1,TRBJ2-7,-
CASSFGQGYNEQFF,TGTGCCAGCAGCTTCGGACAGGGTTACAATGAGCAGTTCTTC,many,TRBV6-1,TRBJ2-1,TRBD1
CASSGQGAISGYTF,TGTGCCAGCAGCGGACAGGGGGCGATTTCTGGCTACACCTTC,-,TRBV9,TRBJ1-2,TRBD1
CASSLASQGLSYEQYF,TGTGCCAGCAGCTTGGCCTCGCAGGGCCTCTCCTACGAGCAGTACTTC,few,TRBV5-8,TRBJ2-7,-
CASVPGQGAFNYGYTF,TGTGCCAGCGTACCGGGACAGGGGGCTTTTAACTATGGCTACACCTTC,many,TRBV2,TRBJ1-2,TRBD1
CASSSDRGNYGYTF,TGTGCCAGCAGCTCGGACAGGGGCAACTATGGCTACACCTTC,many,TRBV7-2,TRBJ1-2,TRBD1
CASSLFQAAASDNEQFF,TGTGCCAGCAGCTTATTCCAGGCCGCTGCGAGCGACAATGAGCAGTTCTTC,few,TRBV13,TRBJ2-1,-
CASSLAGTGKADTQYF,TGCGCCAGCAGCTTGGCCGGGACAGGGAAGGCAGATACGCAGTATTTT,many,TRBV5-1,TRBJ2-3,TRBD1
CASSSERNYGYTF,TGTGCCAGCAGTTCCGAGCGCAACTATGGCTACACCTTC,many,TRBV28,TRBJ1-2,-
CAWSKREGSYEQYF,TGTGCCTGGAGTAAGCGGGAGGGATCCTACGAGCAGTACTTC,few,TRBV30,TRBJ2-7,TRBD2
CASSAQGRVNTEAFF,TGTGCCAGCAGCGCCCAGGGACGCGTGAACACTGAAGCTTTCTTT,many,TRBV9,TRBJ1-1,-
CASSAGPGQAYEQYF,TGTGCCAGCAGCGCCGGGCCGGGACAGGCCTACGAGCAGTACTTC,-,TRBV9,TRBJ2-7,TRBD1
CASSQGLSTLNHYEQYF,TGTGCCAGCAGCCAAGGACTGTCTACACTAAATCACTACGAGCAGTACTTC,few,TRBV14,TRBJ2-7,-
CASTPGGQPYEQYF,TGTGCCAGCACCCCCGGGGGACAGCCCTACGAGCAGTACTTC,many,TRBV7-8,TRBJ2-7,-
CASSQSRLLEQFF,TGTGCCAGCAGCCAATCCAGACTTCTCGAGCAGTTCTTC,-,TRBV14,TRBJ2-1,-
CASSFRTGTSGTGELFF,TGCGCCAGCAGCTTTAGAACCGGGACTAGTGGCACCGGGGAGCTGTTTTTT,-,TRBV5-1,TRBJ2-2,TRBD2